Here is one T cell receptor (beta chain) with its context. What it recognizes is unknown. Preparation of the TCRbeta library involved a method that used unique molecular identifiers. Each CDR3 protein gets one entry after TCRdb re-called the PCR reads with MiXCR. The repertoire includes just over 200,000 distinct CDR3 sequences, around 9.2% of them detected once, and less than 40% sits in the top ten. The data stem from a study of T-cell reconstitution after alpha-beta-depleted transplantation in children. Study-wide points: T-cell counts and diversity were attributed mostly to newly produced T cells one year after transplant. Reportedly, alpha-beta T cells present about two months post-transplant originated from several hundred expanded clones of graft origin.

V was pared by 2 bases and J by 9 bases, with 11 bases between. The CDR3 length is 13 residues. This material consisted of PBMCs, mostly from graft donor cells, taken 360 days after TCRalphabeta/CD19-depleted stem cell transplant. The clonotype was recovered from a male patient between 2 and 10 years old who had a stem cell transplant for acute myeloid leukemia, so the T cells may come from the graft donor. This chain connects TRBV12-3 or TRBV12-4 to TRBJ2-1; D remains ambiguous. CDR3 loop: CASSLSAKAEQFF. Here the CDR3 DNA reads TGTGCCAGCAGTTTATCCGCCAAGGCTGAGCAGTTCTTC.